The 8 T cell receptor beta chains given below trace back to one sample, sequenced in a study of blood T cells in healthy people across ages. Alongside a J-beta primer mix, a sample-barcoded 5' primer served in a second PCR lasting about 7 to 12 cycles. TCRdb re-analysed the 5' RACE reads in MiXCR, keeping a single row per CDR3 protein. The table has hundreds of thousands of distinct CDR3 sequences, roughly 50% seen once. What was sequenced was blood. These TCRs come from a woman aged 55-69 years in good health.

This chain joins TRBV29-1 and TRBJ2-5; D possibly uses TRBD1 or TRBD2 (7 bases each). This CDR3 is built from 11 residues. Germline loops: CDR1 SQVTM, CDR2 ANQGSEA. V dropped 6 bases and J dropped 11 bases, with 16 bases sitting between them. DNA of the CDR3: TGCAGCGTAAGGGAGGGGGCTGGGCAGTACTTC. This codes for CSVREGAGQYF.

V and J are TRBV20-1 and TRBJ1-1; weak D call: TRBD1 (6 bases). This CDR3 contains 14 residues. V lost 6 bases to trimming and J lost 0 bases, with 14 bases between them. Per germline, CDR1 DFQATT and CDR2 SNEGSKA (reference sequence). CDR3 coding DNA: TGCAGTGCCACCACGACAGGCTTGAACACTGAAGCTTTCTTT. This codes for CSATTTGLNTEAFF.

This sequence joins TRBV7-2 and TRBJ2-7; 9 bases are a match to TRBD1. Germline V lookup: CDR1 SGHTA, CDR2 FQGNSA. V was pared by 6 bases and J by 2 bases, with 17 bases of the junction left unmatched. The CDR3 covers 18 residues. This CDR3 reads CASSLFPPGTGSTYEQYF. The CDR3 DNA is TGTGCCAGCAGTCTCTTTCCACCCGGGACAGGGTCAACCTACGAGCAGTACTTC. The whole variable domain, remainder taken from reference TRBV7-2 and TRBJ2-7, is GAGVSQSPSNKVTEKGKDVELRCDPISGHTALYWYRQSLGQGLEFLIYFQGNSAPDKSGLPSDRFSAERTGGSVSTLTIQRTQQEDSAVYLCASSLFPPGTGSTYEQYFGPGTRLTVT.

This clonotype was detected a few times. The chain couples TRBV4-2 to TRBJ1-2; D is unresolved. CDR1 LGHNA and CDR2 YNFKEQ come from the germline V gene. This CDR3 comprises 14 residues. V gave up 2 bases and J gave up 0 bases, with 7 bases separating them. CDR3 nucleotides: TGTGCCAGCAGCCAAACACCAGCTAACTATGGCTACACCTTC. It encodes CASSQTPANYGYTF.

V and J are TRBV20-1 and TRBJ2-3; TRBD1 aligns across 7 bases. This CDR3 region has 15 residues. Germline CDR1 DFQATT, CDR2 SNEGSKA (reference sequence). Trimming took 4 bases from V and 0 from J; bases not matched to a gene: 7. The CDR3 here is CSATSRQGSTDTQYF. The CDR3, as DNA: TGCAGTGCTACATCGAGACAGGGAAGCACAGATACGCAGTATTTT.

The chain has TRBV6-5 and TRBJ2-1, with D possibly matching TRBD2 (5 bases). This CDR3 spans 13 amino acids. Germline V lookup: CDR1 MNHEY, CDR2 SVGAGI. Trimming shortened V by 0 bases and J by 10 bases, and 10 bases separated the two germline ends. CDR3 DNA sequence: TGTGCCAGCAGTTACTCAAGAGCGGCCGAGCAGTTCTTC. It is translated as CASSYSRAAEQFF.

CDR3 region: CSAREQPQETQYF. The CDR3 DNA reads TGCAGTGCTAGGGAGCAGCCCCAAGAGACCCAGTACTTC. The J gene is TRBJ2-5, the V gene TRBV20-1; the D is unclear. Deletions cut 3 bases from V and 1 base from J, with 9 bases between. The germline V gene encodes CDR1 DFQATT and CDR2 SNEGSKA (reference sequence). The CDR3 spans 13 residues.

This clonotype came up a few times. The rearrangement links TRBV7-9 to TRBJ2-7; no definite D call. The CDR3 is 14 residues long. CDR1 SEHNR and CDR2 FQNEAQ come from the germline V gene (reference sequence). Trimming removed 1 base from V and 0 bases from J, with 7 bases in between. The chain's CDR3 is CASSLEAHSYEQYF. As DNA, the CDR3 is TGTGCCAGCAGCTTAGAGGCACACTCCTACGAGCAGTACTTC.